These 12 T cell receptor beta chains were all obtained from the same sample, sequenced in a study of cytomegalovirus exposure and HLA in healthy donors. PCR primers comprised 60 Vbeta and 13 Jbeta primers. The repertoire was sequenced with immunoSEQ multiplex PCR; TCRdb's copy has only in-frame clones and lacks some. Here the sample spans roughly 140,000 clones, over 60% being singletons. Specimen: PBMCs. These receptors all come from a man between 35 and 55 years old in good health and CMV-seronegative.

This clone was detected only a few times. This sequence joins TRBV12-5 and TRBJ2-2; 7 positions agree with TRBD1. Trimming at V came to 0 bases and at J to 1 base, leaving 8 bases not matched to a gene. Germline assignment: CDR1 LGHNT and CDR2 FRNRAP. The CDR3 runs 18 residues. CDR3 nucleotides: TGTGCTAGTGGTTTGGTCCCGACAGGGACCTTGAACACCGGGGAGCTGTTTTTT. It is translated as CASGLVPTGTLNTGELFF.

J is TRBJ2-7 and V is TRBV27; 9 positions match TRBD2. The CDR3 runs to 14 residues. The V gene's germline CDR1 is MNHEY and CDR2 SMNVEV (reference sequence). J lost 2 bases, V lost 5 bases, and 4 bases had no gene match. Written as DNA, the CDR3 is TGTGCCAGCAGTCGACTAGCGGAGACCTACGAGCAGTACTTC. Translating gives CASSRLAETYEQYF.

In DNA, the CDR3 is TGTGCCAGCAGTCGACAGGGGAATTTGAACACTGAAGCTTTCTTT. Amino acids: CASSRQGNLNTEAFF. V gene TRBV27 combines with J gene TRBJ1-1; 8 bases align to TRBD1. Germline V gives CDR1 MNHEY, CDR2 SMNVEV (reference sequence). V lost 5 bases, J lost 0 bases, and 5 bases stayed unmatched. The CDR3 contains 15 residues.

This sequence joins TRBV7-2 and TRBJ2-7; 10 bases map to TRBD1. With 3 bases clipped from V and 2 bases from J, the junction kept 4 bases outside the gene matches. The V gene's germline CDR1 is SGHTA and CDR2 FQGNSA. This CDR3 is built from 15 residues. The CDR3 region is CASSFPGQGPYEQYF. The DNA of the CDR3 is TGTGCCAGCAGCTTCCCGGGACAGGGGCCCTACGAGCAGTACTTC.

CDR3 amino acids: CASSIVSFSYNEQFF. Written as DNA, the CDR3 is TGTGCCAGCAGCATAGTGTCGTTCTCCTACAATGAGCAGTTCTTC. V usage is TRBV6-5 and J usage is TRBJ2-1; D is undetermined. The CDR3 is 15 residues long. Germline V lookup: CDR1 MNHEY, CDR2 SVGAGI. V was shortened by 6 bases and J by 0 bases, with 12 bases between the two germline ends.

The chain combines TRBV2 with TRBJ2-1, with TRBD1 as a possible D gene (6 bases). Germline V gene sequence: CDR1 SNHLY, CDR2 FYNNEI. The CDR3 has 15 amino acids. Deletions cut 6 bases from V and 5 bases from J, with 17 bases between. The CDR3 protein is CASSPPTGANNEQFF. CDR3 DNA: TGTGCCAGCAGCCCACCGACAGGAGCTAACAATGAGCAGTTCTTC.

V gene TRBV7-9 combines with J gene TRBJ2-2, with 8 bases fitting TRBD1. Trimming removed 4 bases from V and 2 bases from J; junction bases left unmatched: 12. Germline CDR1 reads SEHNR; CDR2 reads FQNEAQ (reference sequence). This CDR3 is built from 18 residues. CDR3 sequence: CASSSKQGVPYNTGELFF. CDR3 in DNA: TGTGCCAGCAGCTCAAAACAGGGGGTGCCCTATAACACCGGGGAGCTGTTTTTT.

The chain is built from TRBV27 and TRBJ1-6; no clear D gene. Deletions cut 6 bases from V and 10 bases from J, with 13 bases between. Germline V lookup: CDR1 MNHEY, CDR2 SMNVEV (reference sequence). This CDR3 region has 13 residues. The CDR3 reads CASRSGSFSPLHF. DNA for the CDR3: TGTGCCAGCAGGTCAGGTTCGTTCTCACCCCTCCACTTT.

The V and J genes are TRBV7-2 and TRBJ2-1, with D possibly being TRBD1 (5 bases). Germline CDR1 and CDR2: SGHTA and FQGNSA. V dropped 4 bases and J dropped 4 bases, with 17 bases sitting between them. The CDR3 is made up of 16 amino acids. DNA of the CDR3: TGTGCCAGCAGCTCTCGAAGGGGTGGACGGTACAATGAGCAGTTCTTC. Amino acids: CASSSRRGGRYNEQFF. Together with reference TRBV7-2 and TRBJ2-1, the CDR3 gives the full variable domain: GAGVSQSPSNKVTEKGKDVELRCDPISGHTALYWYRQSLGQGLEFLIYFQGNSAPDKSGLPSDRFSAERTGGSVSTLTIQRTQQEDSAVYLCASSSRRGGRYNEQFFGPGTRLTVL.

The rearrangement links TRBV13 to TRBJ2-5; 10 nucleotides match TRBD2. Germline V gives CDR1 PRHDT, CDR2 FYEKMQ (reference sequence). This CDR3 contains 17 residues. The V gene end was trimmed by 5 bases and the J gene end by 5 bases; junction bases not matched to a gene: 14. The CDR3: CASSPGLADNSEETQYF. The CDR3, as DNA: TGTGCCAGCAGCCCTGGACTAGCGGACAACTCTGAGGAGACCCAGTACTTC.

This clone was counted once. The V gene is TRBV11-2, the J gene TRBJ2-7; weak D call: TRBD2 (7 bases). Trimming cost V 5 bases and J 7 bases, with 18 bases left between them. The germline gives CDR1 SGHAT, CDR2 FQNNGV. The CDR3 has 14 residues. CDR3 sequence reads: CASSPEGGRGEQYF. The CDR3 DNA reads TGTGCCAGCAGCCCCGAGGGGGGGCGCGGGGAGCAGTACTTC.

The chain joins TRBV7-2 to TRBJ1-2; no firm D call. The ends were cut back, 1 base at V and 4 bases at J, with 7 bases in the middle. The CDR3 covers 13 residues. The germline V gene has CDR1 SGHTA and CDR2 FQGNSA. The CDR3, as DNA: TGTGCCAGCAGCTTAGTAGCGTTCTATGGCTACACCTTC. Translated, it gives CASSLVAFYGYTF.